This note documents a single T cell receptor (beta chain) sequence. Its specificity is unknown. Sequencing used immunoSEQ multiplex PCR; TCRdb keeps in-frame clones, though not all of them. The data contain roughly 1,600,000 clones, 98% of them seen just once; the ten biggest clones take up about 0.34%. The V segment lost 5 bases and the J segment 2 bases; nucleotides outside the gene matches: 9. The CDR3 runs 16 residues. Germline V gene sequence: CDR1 KGHSH, CDR2 LQKENI. This record belongs to a study of shared clonotypes between healthy human individuals. Study-wide context: A few men and a couple of women, aged 18 to 49, were donors. Plates per donor: three CD4 naive, three CD4 memory, two CD8 naive, one CD8 memory.

Points from the study as a whole: The study's rarefaction showed incomplete sorted-subset sequencing despite large depth.

Researchers partitioned CD4+ cells into CD45RA+ naive and CD45RA-negative memory subsets. Specimen: naive CD4+ T cells sorted from blood. The subset denotes: CD45RA+ positively selected. The receptor comes from a man younger than 45 in good health. The rearrangement uses TRBV18 and TRBJ1-3, with TRBD1 matching over 7 bases. The CDR3 nucleotides are TGTGCCAGCTCAACATTGCAAGGGGGCCCTGGAAACACCATATATTTT. Translation: CASSTLQGGPGNTIYF.